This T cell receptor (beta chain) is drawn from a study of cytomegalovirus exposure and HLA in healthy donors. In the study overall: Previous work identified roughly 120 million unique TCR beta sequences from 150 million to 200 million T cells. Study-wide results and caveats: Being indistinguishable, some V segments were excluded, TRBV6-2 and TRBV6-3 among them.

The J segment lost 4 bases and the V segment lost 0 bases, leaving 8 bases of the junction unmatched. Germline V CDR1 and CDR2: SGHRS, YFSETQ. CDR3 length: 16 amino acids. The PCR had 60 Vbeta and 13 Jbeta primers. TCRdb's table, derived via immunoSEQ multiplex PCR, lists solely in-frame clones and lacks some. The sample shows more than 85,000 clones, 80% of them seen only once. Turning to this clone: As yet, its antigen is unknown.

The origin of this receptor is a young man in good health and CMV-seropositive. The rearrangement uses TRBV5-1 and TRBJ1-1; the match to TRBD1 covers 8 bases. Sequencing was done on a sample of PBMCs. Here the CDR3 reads CASSLGAGGAGTEAFF. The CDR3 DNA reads TGCGCCAGCAGCTTGGGGGCAGGGGGCGCGGGCACTGAAGCTTTCTTT.